Shown below are 20 T cell receptor beta chains from a single sample sequenced in a study of regulatory T cells in long-lasting Graves disease. iRepertoire HTBI primers and Arm-PCR of CDR3 regions built TCR beta libraries. TCRdb used MiXCR to reprocess the multiplex PCR reads, holding one entry per CDR3 protein. The sample holds about 440,000 distinct CDR3 sequences, about 15% seen once. Time point: newly diagnosed GD, antithyroid drugs for less than 3 months. RNA from PBMCs was the source of the TCR library. These data also formed part of another study, on T cells in Graves' hyperthyroidism and ophthalmopathy.

The sequencing used peripheral blood mononuclear cells (PBMCs), collected at new diagnosis, from a patient treated with antithyroid drugs. These receptors were taken from a woman in her thirties with Graves disease.

This clonotype was recorded many times. The rearrangement joins TRBV6-1 to TRBJ2-7, with a tentative D call TRBD2 (6 bases). CDR1 is MNHNS, CDR2 SASEGT, per germline. The length of the CDR3 is 14 residues. Trimming took 2 bases from V and 3 from J, leaving 11 bases between them. CDR3 sequence reads: CASSEFSGVYEQYF. The CDR3 bases are TGTGCCAGCAGTGAATTTTCGGGAGTCTACGAGCAGTACTTC.

The chain recombines TRBV6-2 or TRBV6-3 with TRBJ1-5; 8 nucleotides line up with TRBD1. In germline, CDR1 is MNHEY, CDR2 SVGEGT. J gave up 0 bases and V 10 bases, and 14 bases lay outside the gene matches. The CDR3 runs to 17 residues. CDR3 loop: CANNWGQVFHSNQPQHF. Written as DNA, the CDR3 is TGTGCCAACAACTGGGGACAGGTTTTTCATAGCAATCAGCCCCAGCATTTT.

Many counts were recorded for this clonotype. This chain connects TRBV7-3 to TRBJ2-3; tentatively, D is TRBD1 or TRBD2 (6 bases each). V dropped 5 bases and J dropped 4 bases, with 13 bases sitting between them. The CDR3 spans 14 residues. Germline CDR1 reads SGHTA; CDR2 reads FQGTGA. CDR3 coding DNA: TGTGCCAGCAGCCCCGGTGGGGGGCCAGATACGCAGTATTTT. Protein: CASSPGGGPDTQYF.

The chain couples TRBV5-1 to TRBJ2-5, with D perhaps matching TRBD2 (6 bases). The CDR3 consists of 14 residues. Germline-derived CDR1 and CDR2 are SGHRS and YFSETQ. Trimming removed 0 bases at V and 3 bases at J, with 9 bases between. CDR3 sequence: CASSLEWGEETQYF. The CDR3 DNA is TGCGCCAGCAGCTTGGAATGGGGGGAAGAGACCCAGTACTTC.

This clonotype came up once. No conserved phenylalanine or tryptophan is present at the end of the CDR3, so a read error is the likely explanation. V usage is TRBV12-3 or TRBV12-4 and J usage is TRBJ2-7, with TRBD2 matching over 10 bases. The J segment lost 0 bases and the V segment lost 6 bases, leaving 5 bases of the junction unmatched. The CDR3 sequence is 15 residues long. The chain's CDR3 is CASSPGLAHSYEQYL. In nucleotides, the CDR3 is TGTGCCAGCAGCCCGGGACTAGCGCACTCCTACGAGCAGTACCTC.

Only a few counts were recorded for this clonotype. This chain uses TRBV27 with TRBJ1-2, with TRBD1 matching 8 bases. V was clipped by 5 bases and J by 3 bases; unmatched bases: 8. Germline assignment: CDR1 MNHEY and CDR2 SMNVEV (reference sequence). The CDR3 spans 15 residues. The CDR3 protein is CASSVIGQGDYGYTF. CDR3 in DNA: TGTGCCAGCAGTGTGATCGGACAGGGCGACTATGGCTACACCTTC.

This clonotype was detected ten times or more. The chain joins TRBV28 to TRBJ2-3, with D perhaps being TRBD1 or TRBD2 (5 bases each). Germline CDR1 is MDHEN and CDR2 is SYDVKM. This CDR3 contains 15 residues. The germline V and J ends were trimmed by 2 bases and 1 base, with 10 bases remaining between them. This chain's CDR3 is CASSLETGRTDTQYF. CDR3 nucleotide sequence: TGTGCCAGCAGTTTAGAGACGGGACGCACAGATACGCAGTATTTT.

This clonotype appeared many times. V and J are TRBV2 and TRBJ1-5; weak D call: TRBD1 (6 bases). The CDR3 contains 13 residues. Per the germline V gene, CDR1 is SNHLY and CDR2 is FYNNEI. The V end lost 4 bases, the J end lost 9 bases, and 13 bases lay between the germline ends. In DNA, the CDR3 is TGTGCCAGCAGTGGGGAGGGGGTATGGCCCCAGCATTTT. It is translated as CASSGEGVWPQHF. The whole variable domain, remainder taken from reference TRBV2 and TRBJ1-5, is EPEVTQTPSHQVTQMGQEVILRCVPISNHLYFYWYRQILGQKVEFLVSFYNNEISEKSEIFDDQFSVERPDGSNFTLKIRSTKLEDSAMYFCASSGEGVWPQHFGDGTRLSIL.

This clonotype has a single count. This sequence joins TRBV25-1 and TRBJ1-4, with D possibly being TRBD1 (5 bases). The CDR3 is 19 amino acids. Trimming cost V 1 base and J 6 bases, with 24 bases left between them. CDR1 MGHDK and CDR2 SYGVNS come from the germline V gene. The CDR3 DNA reads TGTGCCAGCAGTGAATTCCCCCCCTTACAGATCCTAGGGGATGAAAAACTGTTTTTT. This gives the protein CASSEFPPLQILGDEKLFF.

The chain carries TRBV29-1 and TRBJ2-7; TRBD2 aligns across 11 bases. The CDR3 extends over 14 amino acids. Germline CDR1 and CDR2: SQVTM and ANQGSEA. V shed 5 bases, J shed 2 bases, and the junction held 5 bases outside the gene matches. The CDR3 spells CSVTTSGETYEQYF. The CDR3 nucleotides read TGCAGCGTTACGACTAGCGGGGAAACCTACGAGCAGTACTTC.

Many counts were recorded for this clonotype. The CDR3 reads CASSLTGGGGANVLTF. CDR3 nucleotides: TGTGCCAGCAGCTTGACAGGGGGTGGTGGGGCCAACGTCCTGACTTTC. This rearrangement joins TRBV3-1 to TRBJ2-6, with 9 bases fitting TRBD1. CDR3 length equals 16 residues. In germline, CDR1 is LGHDT, CDR2 YNNKEL (reference sequence). The trim removed 5 bases at V and 3 bases at J, leaving 5 bases unmatched.

This clonotype was recorded at least ten times. The chain has TRBV30 and TRBJ1-1, with D maybe TRBD1 (5 bases). V dropped 2 bases and J dropped 10 bases, with 14 bases sitting between them. Germline CDR1 reads GTSNPN; CDR2 reads SVGIG (reference sequence). There are 12 residues in the CDR3. The DNA for the CDR3 is TGTGCCTGGAGTCTGATAGGGGTCAGAGCTTTCTTT. The encoded protein is CAWSLIGVRAFF. Supplemented by reference TRBV30 and TRBJ1-1, the full variable domain reads SQTIHQWPATLVQPVGSPLSLECTVEGTSNPNLYWYRQAAGRGLQLLFYSVGIGQISSEVPQNLSASRPQDRQFILSSKKLLLSDSGFYLCAWSLIGVRAFFGQGTRLTVV.

This clonotype appeared a few times. The chain joins TRBV5-1 to TRBJ2-1, with D unresolved. The germline V gene has CDR1 SGHRS and CDR2 YFSETQ. V shed 7 bases and J shed 3 bases, with 17 bases lying between them. The CDR3 is 15 residues long. CDR3 loop: CASGYSWGDYNEQFF. The DNA of the CDR3 is TGCGCCAGCGGGTATTCGTGGGGTGACTACAATGAGCAGTTCTTC.

This clonotype occurred many times. The chain recombines TRBV12-3 or TRBV12-4 with TRBJ2-1; TRBD1 matches at 8 bases. J was trimmed by 6 bases and V by 6 bases; bases with no gene match: 7. The CDR3 extends over 14 amino acids. This chain's CDR3 is CASRRTTGGNEQFF. In DNA form, the CDR3 reads TGTGCCAGCAGACGGACCACAGGGGGCAATGAGCAGTTCTTC.

This clonotype occurred a few times. The conserved closing phenylalanine or tryptophan is absent in this CDR3, likely reflecting a read error. This sequence joins TRBV18 and TRBJ2-2; no reliable D call. Trimming shortened V by 0 bases and J by 5 bases, and 7 bases separated the two germline ends. The CDR3 spans 14 residues. Per germline, CDR1 KGHSH and CDR2 LQKENI. DNA of the CDR3: TGTGCCAGCTCACCACCGTTTGGGACCGGGGAGCTGTTTCTT. Amino acids: CASSPPFGTGELFL.

This clonotype was observed a handful of times. This chain joins TRBV11-2 and TRBJ1-4; no definite D call. Germline loops: CDR1 SGHAT, CDR2 FQNNGV. V lost 5 bases, J lost 2 bases, and 18 bases lay in between. The CDR3 extends over 17 amino acids. The CDR3 loop is CASSPGVAGDTNEKLFF. CDR3 nucleotide sequence: TGTGCCAGCAGCCCTGGGGTCGCCGGGGATACTAATGAAAAACTGTTTTTT.

This clonotype was picked up a small number of times. The chain employs TRBV7-8 and TRBJ2-2; TRBD2 matches at 14 bases. CDR1 SGHVS and CDR2 FQNEAQ come from the germline V gene. V was clipped by 2 bases and J by 5 bases; unmatched bases: 13. CDR3 length: 20 residues. CDR3 sequence reads: CASSLSPGLAGVVWTGELFF. CDR3 coding DNA: TGTGCCAGCAGCTTATCCCCGGGACTAGCGGGAGTAGTGTGGACCGGGGAGCTGTTTTTT.

The chain employs TRBV13 and TRBJ2-1, with D possibly TRBD2 on 6 matching bases. V gave up 4 bases and J gave up 4 bases, with 17 bases separating them. CDR3 length equals 16 residues. The germline gives CDR1 PRHDT, CDR2 FYEKMQ (reference sequence). CDR3 residues: CASSSGLGGSYNEQFF. For the CDR3, the DNA is TGTGCCAGCAGCTCCGGTCTGGGGGGTAGTTACAATGAGCAGTTCTTC.

V gene TRBV14 combines with J gene TRBJ1-6; no definite D call. This CDR3 has 14 residues. V was clipped by 0 bases and J by 6 bases, with 6 bases between them. Germline CDR1 reads SGHDN; CDR2 reads FVKESK. Here the CDR3 DNA reads TGTGCCAGCAGCCAAGACAGGATTAATTCACCCCTCCACTTT. Translating gives CASSQDRINSPLHF.

This clonotype has a count of ten or more. CDR3 DNA sequence: TGTGCCAGCAACATAGCGGGACCTACAGATACGCAGTATTTT. It encodes CASNIAGPTDTQYF. This sequence joins TRBV11-2 and TRBJ2-3, with 8 bases lining up with TRBD2. The germline CDR1 and CDR2 sequences are SGHAT and FQNNGV. The trim removed 7 bases at V and 3 bases at J, leaving 6 bases unmatched. The CDR3 covers 14 residues.